These 3 T cell receptor beta chains were all obtained from the same sample, sequenced in a study of Graves' ophthalmopathy and Graves' hyperthyroidism. Amplification targeted the TCR beta CDR3 regions, with RNA transcripts as the source material. The first-round RT-PCR employed HTBI primers together with the Qiagen OneStep RT-PCR kit. A multiplex PCR was then performed as the second round. MiXCR, run by TCRdb on the multiplex PCR reads, gives a single entry per CDR3 protein. The sample holds some 410,000 distinct CDR3 sequences, about 21% seen once. The sequenced sample consisted of peripheral blood. The receptors were sampled from a young woman with stable Graves' hyperthyroidism.

There are many counts of this clonotype. This chain uses TRBV6-2 or TRBV6-3 with TRBJ1-5, with D unresolved. CDR1 and CDR2 (germline): MNHEY, SVGEGT. This CDR3 has 12 residues. Between the trimmed V and J ends, which lost 4 bases and 5 bases, there was a span of 6 bases. CDR3 loop: CASSSNHQPQHF. CDR3 DNA: TGTGCCAGCAGTTCTAATCATCAGCCCCAGCATTTT.

In DNA, the CDR3 is TGCAGTGCTATTCTTCAGGATATGAACACTGAAGCTTTCTTT. It specifies CSAILQDMNTEAFF. The chain links TRBV20-1 to TRBJ1-1; D uncertain. The CDR3 spans 14 residues. V was pared by 4 bases and J by 0 bases, with 12 bases between. Per the germline V gene, CDR1 is DFQATT and CDR2 is SNEGSKA (reference sequence).

This clonotype was seen ten or more times. This rearrangement joins TRBV7-3 to TRBJ2-2; TRBD2 might be the D (7 bases). Germline CDR1 is SGHTA and CDR2 is FQGTGA. The V and J ends lost 5 bases and 4 bases respectively, with 20 bases between them. The CDR3 is 17 amino acids. The CDR3, as DNA: TGTGCCAGCAGCCCCGGGCCGGGGGGCAGTGGCACCGGGGAGCTGTTTTTT. Protein: CASSPGPGGSGTGELFF.